This T cell receptor beta chain was captured in a study of T cell responses to AZD1222 COVID-19 vaccine. Whole-study results and caveats: Spike-specific TCR breadth and depth rose after two AZD1222 doses.

Germline CDR1 and CDR2: MDHEN and SYDVKM. Trimming left V 6 bases short and J 8 bases short, with 13 bases between. This CDR3 spans 12 amino acids. Some clones are missing from TCRdb's copy, which holds only in-frame ones; the method was immunoSEQ multiplex PCR. The sample holds some 150,000 clones; 85% to 90% are singletons and the top ten take approximately 3.5%. For this clone: Its antigen is still unknown.

The input for sequencing was peripheral blood, taken on day 0 of AZD1222 vaccination. The receptor was isolated from an adult in good health. The chain is built from TRBV28 and TRBJ1-2; D not certain. CDR3 sequence (DNA): TGTGCCAGCAGGGTGGTCAGTCGCGGCTACACCTTC. Its protein is CASRVVSRGYTF.